This TCR beta chain was obtained from a study of blood T cell repertoires in COVID-19. The wider study: Samples came from the United States, Italy and Spain, spanning acute and convalescent COVID-19. Sample material is recorded as cDNA or gDNA derived from T cells, B-cell-depleted T cells, or PBMCs.

Per the original methods: From reference gene primer amplification, estimates of nucleated cell counts were derived. TCRdb's table, derived via immunoSEQ multiplex PCR, lists solely in-frame clones and lacks some. For V, J and clone size, that table is used; D and trimming come from the DNA. The table shows over 110,000 clones, with nearly 90% occurring only once. The sample was peripheral blood. The clonotype originates from a man between 70 and 80 years old with acute or convalescent COVID-19.

The CDR3 sequence is CASSLGEGDQPQHF. The CDR3 nucleotides are TGCGCCAGCAGCTTGGGGGAGGGGGATCAGCCCCAGCATTTT. V gene TRBV5-1 combines with J gene TRBJ1-5; D may be TRBD1 (6 bases). The germline V gene has CDR1 SGHRS and CDR2 YFSETQ. The CDR3 length is 14 residues. The V and J ends lost 0 bases and 5 bases respectively, with 9 bases between them.